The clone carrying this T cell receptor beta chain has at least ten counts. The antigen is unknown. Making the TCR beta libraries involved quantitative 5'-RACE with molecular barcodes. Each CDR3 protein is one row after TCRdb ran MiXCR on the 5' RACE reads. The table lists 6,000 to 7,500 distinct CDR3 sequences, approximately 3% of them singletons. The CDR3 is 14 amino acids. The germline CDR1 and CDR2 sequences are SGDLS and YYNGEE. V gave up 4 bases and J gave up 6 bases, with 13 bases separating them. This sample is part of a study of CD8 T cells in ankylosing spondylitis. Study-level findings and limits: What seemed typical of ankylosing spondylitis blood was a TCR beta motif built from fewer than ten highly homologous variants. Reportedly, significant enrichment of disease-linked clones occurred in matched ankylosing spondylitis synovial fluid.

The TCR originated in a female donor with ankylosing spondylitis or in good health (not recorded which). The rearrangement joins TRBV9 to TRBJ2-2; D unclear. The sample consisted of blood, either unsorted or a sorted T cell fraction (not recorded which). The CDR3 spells CASSSHDPPGELFF. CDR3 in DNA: TGTGCCAGCAGCTCTCACGACCCACCCGGGGAGCTGTTTTTT.